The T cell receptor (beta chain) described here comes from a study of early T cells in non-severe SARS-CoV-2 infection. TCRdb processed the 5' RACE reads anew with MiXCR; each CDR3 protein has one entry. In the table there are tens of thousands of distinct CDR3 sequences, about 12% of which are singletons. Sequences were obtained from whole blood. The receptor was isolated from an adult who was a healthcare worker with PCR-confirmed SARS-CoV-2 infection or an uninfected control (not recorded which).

The CDR3 region has the DNA TGTGCCAGCAGCCAGGGACTAGGAAGAAACATTCAGTACTTC. As protein: CASSQGLGRNIQYF. The V gene is TRBV3-1, the J gene TRBJ2-4, with TRBD2 matching over 8 bases. The CDR3 spans 14 residues. The ends lost 3 bases at V and 6 bases at J; junction bases unmatched: 4. The germline V gene encodes CDR1 LGHDT and CDR2 YNNKEL (reference sequence).